This T cell receptor (beta chain) is drawn from a study of PD-L1 blockade in urothelial cancer. The wider study: Patients took up atezolizumab in about 2014 at 1,200 mg intravenously every 3 weeks. The researchers analyzed blood 3 weeks (second dose) and 6 weeks after treatment start.

Study-wide findings and caveats: Better progression-free and overall survival followed lower pretreatment blood clonality.

The repertoire was sequenced with immunoSEQ multiplex PCR; TCRdb's copy has only in-frame clones and lacks some. This sample has some 32,000 clones; approximately 82% occur once, and the top ten carry approximately 28%. Patients were diagnosed with urothelial carcinoma, either locally advanced or metastatic. This clone was detected only a few times. Its specificity is unknown. The sample was PBMCs, taken around atezolizumab (anti-PD-L1) treatment. The source of this sequence is a man in his fifties or sixties with urothelial cancer.

The CDR3 sequence is CSVEEGRGNEQFF. The CDR3 DNA reads TGCAGCGTTGAAGAAGGACGGGGCAATGAGCAGTTCTTC. This chain uses TRBV29-1 with TRBJ2-1, with D possibly matching TRBD2 (5 bases). Per germline, CDR1 SQVTM and CDR2 ANQGSEA. This CDR3 is 13 amino acids long. The V and J ends lost 0 bases and 6 bases respectively, with 9 bases between them.